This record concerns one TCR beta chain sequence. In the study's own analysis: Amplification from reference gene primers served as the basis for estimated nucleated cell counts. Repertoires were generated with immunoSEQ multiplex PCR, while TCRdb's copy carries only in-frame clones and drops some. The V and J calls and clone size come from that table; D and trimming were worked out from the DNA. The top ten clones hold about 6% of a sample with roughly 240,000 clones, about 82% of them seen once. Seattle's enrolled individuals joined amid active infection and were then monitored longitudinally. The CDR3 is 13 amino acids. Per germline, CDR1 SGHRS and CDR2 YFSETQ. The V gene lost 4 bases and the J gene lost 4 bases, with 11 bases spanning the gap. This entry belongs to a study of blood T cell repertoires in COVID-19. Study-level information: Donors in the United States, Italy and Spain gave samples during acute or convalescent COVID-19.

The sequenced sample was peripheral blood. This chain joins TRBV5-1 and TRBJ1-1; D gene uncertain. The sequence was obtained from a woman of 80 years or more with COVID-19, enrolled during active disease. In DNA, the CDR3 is TGCGCCAGCAGCCTTAATAGTGGCACTGAAGCTTTCTTT. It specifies CASSLNSGTEAFF. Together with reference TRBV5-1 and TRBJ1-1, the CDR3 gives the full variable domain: KAGVTQTPRYLIKTRGQQVTLSCSPISGHRSVSWYQQTPGQGLQFLFEYFSETQRNKGNFPGRFSGRQFSNSRSEMNVSTLELGDSALYLCASSLNSGTEAFFGQGTRLTVV.